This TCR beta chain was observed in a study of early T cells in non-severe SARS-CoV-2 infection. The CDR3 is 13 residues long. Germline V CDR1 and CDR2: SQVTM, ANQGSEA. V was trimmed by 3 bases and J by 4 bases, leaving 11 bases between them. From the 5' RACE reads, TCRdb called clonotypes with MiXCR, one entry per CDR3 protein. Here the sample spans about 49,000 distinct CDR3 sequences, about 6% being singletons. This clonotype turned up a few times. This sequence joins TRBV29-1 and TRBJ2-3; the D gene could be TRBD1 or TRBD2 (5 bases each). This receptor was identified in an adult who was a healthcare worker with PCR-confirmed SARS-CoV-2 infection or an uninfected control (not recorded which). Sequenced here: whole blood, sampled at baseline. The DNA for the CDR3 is TGCAGCGTTGAGGGACGGACGGCAGATACGCAGTATTTT. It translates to CSVEGRTADTQYF.